One and the same sample provided the 13 T cell receptor beta chains below, sequenced in a study of blood T cell repertoires in COVID-19. Sequencing was performed with immunoSEQ multiplex PCR; in TCRdb, only in-frame clones are kept and a portion is missing. The sample holds fewer than 300,000 clones, roughly 84% seen once. Sequencing was performed on peripheral blood. These receptors came from a person between 65 and 79 years old with COVID-19, enrolled during active disease.

The V and J genes are TRBV10-3 and TRBJ2-2; tentatively, D is TRBD2 (6 bases). From germline, CDR1 is ENHRY and CDR2 SYGVKD. The germline V and J ends were trimmed by 8 bases and 4 bases, with 11 bases remaining between them. The CDR3 length is 13 residues. This chain's CDR3 is CAIRVGGTGELFF. The CDR3 DNA reads TGTGCCATCCGCGTCGGGGGCACCGGGGAGCTGTTTTTT.

This chain uses TRBV9 with TRBJ2-5; no reliable D call. Germline values: CDR1 SGDLS, CDR2 YYNGEE. Trimming left V 0 bases short and J 2 bases short, with 8 bases between. The CDR3 is made up of 14 amino acids. CDR3 protein: CASSVGLLQETQYF. Here the CDR3 DNA reads TGTGCCAGCAGCGTAGGTTTACTTCAAGAGACCCAGTACTTC.

The chain employs TRBV25-1 and TRBJ1-6; D is uncertain. The CDR3 is 14 amino acids. V was shortened by 2 bases and J by 7 bases, with 9 bases between the two germline ends. Germline V gene lookup returns CDR1 MGHDK and CDR2 SYGVNS. CDR3 protein: CASSENTENSPLHF. The CDR3 nucleotides are TGTGCCAGCAGTGAAAATACGGAGAATTCACCCCTCCACTTT.

This clone was observed a handful of times. The chain links TRBV6-6 to TRBJ2-1; a weak D match, TRBD2 (5 bases). V dropped 2 bases and J dropped 10 bases, with 15 bases sitting between them. The CDR3 has 14 amino acids. The germline gives CDR1 MNHNY, CDR2 SVGAGI (reference sequence). CDR3 nucleotide sequence: TGTGCCAGCAGTTACGGAGCGGCCCTGGGGGAGCAGTTCTTC. Its translation: CASSYGAALGEQFF.

In the case of this clone: Other DNA variants within this sample encode the same CDR3. The chain combines TRBV4-3 with TRBJ1-2, with D unclear. Trimming took off 0 bases at V and 4 bases at J, with 12 bases between the two ends. The length of the CDR3 is 15 residues. Germline values: CDR1 LGHNA, CDR2 YSLEER. The chain's CDR3 is CASSQDTEGSYGYTF. In DNA form, the CDR3 reads TGCGCCAGCAGCCAAGATACGGAGGGTTCCTATGGCTACACCTTC.

This clone was recorded a few times. The chain combines TRBV28 with TRBJ1-2; D ambiguous. The CDR3 runs 15 residues. V gave up 4 bases and J gave up 4 bases, with 16 bases separating them. Germline V gene data show CDR1 as MDHEN and CDR2 as SYDVKM. The CDR3 spells CASSSSARYGYGYTF. Written as DNA, the CDR3 is TGTGCCAGCAGTTCCAGCGCCCGTTACGGCTATGGCTACACCTTC.

This chain uses TRBV2 with TRBJ2-7; 16 bases align to TRBD2. V was pared by 6 bases and J by 2 bases, with 10 bases of the junction left unmatched. This CDR3 region has 18 residues. Germline CDR1 reads SNHLY; CDR2 reads FYNNEI. The CDR3 DNA reads TGTGCCAGCAGAAGCCCGGGACTAGCGGGGGGGAGCCCCTACGAGCAGTACTTC. This gives the protein CASRSPGLAGGSPYEQYF.

The genes are TRBV6-1 and TRBJ2-7, with D unresolved. V lost 2 bases and J 6 bases, leaving 14 bases between the germline ends. Germline CDR1 and CDR2: MNHNS and SASEGT. CDR3 length equals 14 residues. DNA for the CDR3: TGTGCCAGCAGTGAATTCAGCATTGACTTCGAGCAGTACTTC. This sequence encodes CASSEFSIDFEQYF.

The J gene is TRBJ1-5, the V gene TRBV18; D unclear. V shed 5 bases and J shed 8 bases, with 10 bases lying between them. Germline assignment: CDR1 KGHSH and CDR2 LQKENI. This CDR3 spans 12 amino acids. The DNA of the CDR3 is TGTGCCAGCTCAAGCACCTTCAAGCCCCAGCATTTT. Protein product: CASSSTFKPQHF.

The genes are TRBV7-8 and TRBJ1-2; D uncertain. Between the trimmed V and J ends, which lost 1 base and 6 bases, there was a span of 6 bases. The germline gives CDR1 SGHVS, CDR2 FQNEAQ. This CDR3 spans 12 amino acids. The CDR3 here is CASSLVGDGYTF. The CDR3 DNA sequence: TGTGCCAGCAGCTTAGTGGGCGATGGCTACACCTTC.

The J gene is TRBJ1-6, the V gene TRBV28; 9 nucleotides align to TRBD1. Germline loops: CDR1 MDHEN, CDR2 SYDVKM. This CDR3 comprises 17 residues. J lost 9 bases, V lost 5 bases, and 14 bases had no gene match. In DNA form, the CDR3 reads TGTGCCAGCAGTCCGGCTTCCGGGACAGGGCTTGGTTCACCCCTCCACTTT. This sequence encodes CASSPASGTGLGSPLHF.

The genes are TRBV6-5 and TRBJ1-2; tentative D call: TRBD1 (6 bases). The CDR3 has 15 amino acids. V was clipped by 6 bases and J by 1 base, with 15 bases between them. CDR1 MNHEY and CDR2 SVGAGI come from the germline V gene. CDR3 in DNA: TGTGCCAGCAGCCCCGCGGGGGCCGGTAACTATGGCTACACCTTC. This translates into CASSPAGAGNYGYTF.

This rearrangement joins TRBV12-3 or TRBV12-4 to TRBJ1-1; 8 bases line up with TRBD1. The CDR3 contains 13 residues. Trimming at V came to 7 bases and at J to 7 bases, leaving 8 bases not matched to a gene. The CDR3 DNA reads as TGTGCCAGCACTCTGCAGGGGGCTGGTGAAGCTTTCTTT. The encoded protein is CASTLQGAGEAFF.